The 25 T cell receptor beta chains listed next were all sequenced from one sample in a study of vaccination effects on CD4 cells after COVID-19 (dated by TCRdb to between 2021 and 2024). The antigens for these receptors are not known. To identify antigen-specific CD4+ T cell clonotypes by their expansion, the ViraFEST assay first stimulated PBMC with viral peptide pools and then applied TCR sequencing. After less than eleven days of culture, CD4+ T cells were isolated with the EasySep CD4+ T cell isolation kit. PCR-confirmed SARS-CoV-2 infection had occurred in convalescent patients between March and December 2020, before the Alpha, Beta and Delta variants emerged in the United States. Library construction relied on the immunoSEQ multiplex PCR assay. TCRdb's version of the immuneACCESS table is confined to in-frame rearrangements and falls short of the full clone set. An unresolved V gene accounts for under half of the shortfall where checked; the remainder is of unknown origin. Here the sample has fewer than 25,000 clones; around 69% occur a single time. Approximately 16% of the sample rests with the top ten.

The specimen was CD4+ T cells from PBMCs cultured with SARS-CoV-2 spike peptides, collected before COVID-19 vaccination. What the cell subset or site label conveys for this sample: SARS-CoV-2 spike overlapping peptide pool stimulation. These receptors all stem from a human donor who had a prior SARS-CoV-2 infection.

CDR3 in amino acids: CASSARGDRGAPNYGYTF. The CDR3 nucleotides are TGTGCCAGCTCAGCACGCGGAGACAGGGGGGCTCCTAACTATGGCTACACCTTC. The chain recombines TRBV18 with TRBJ1-2; 9 bases are shared with TRBD1. Trimming cost V 5 bases and J 0 bases; bases outside gene matches: 13. The CDR3 sequence is 18 residues long. CDR1 and CDR2 from the germline V gene are KGHSH and LQKENI. Drawing the rest from reference TRBV18 and TRBJ1-2, the complete variable domain is NAGVMQNPRHLVRRRGQEARLRCSPMKGHSHVYWYRQLPEEGLKFMVYLQKENIIDESGMPKERFSAEFPKEGPSILRIQQVVRGDSAAYFCASSARGDRGAPNYGYTFGSGTRLTVV.

The chain carries TRBV4-1 and TRBJ1-5; the D is unclear. V was trimmed by 1 base and J by 7 bases, leaving 11 bases between them. Germline CDR1 is MGHRA and CDR2 is YSYEKL. The length of the CDR3 is 14 residues. The CDR3 DNA reads as TGCGCCAGCAGCCAAGTGGGGTTTAGACAGCCCCAGCATTTT. Translation: CASSQVGFRQPQHF.

This rearrangement joins TRBV7-2 to TRBJ2-1; 8 bases fit TRBD2. CDR1 and CDR2 (germline): SGHTA, FQGNSA. There are 17 residues in the CDR3. V gave up 5 bases and J gave up 4 bases; unmatched junction bases: 13. CDR3 in DNA: TGTGCCAGCAGCCCATCCGGGGGACTAGACCCTTACAATGAGCAGTTCTTC. It yields the protein CASSPSGGLDPYNEQFF.

The chain links TRBV28 to TRBJ2-3, with 15 nucleotides matching TRBD2. The germline V gene has CDR1 MDHEN and CDR2 SYDVKM. After removal of 6 bases from V and 3 bases from J, the junction contained 4 bases not matched to a gene. The CDR3 is made up of 16 amino acids. The CDR3 DNA sequence: TGTGCCAGCAGCCCCGGGACTAGCGGGAGGACAGATACGCAGTATTTT. Protein product: CASSPGTSGRTDTQYF.

A single count supports this clone. The chain links TRBV28 to TRBJ2-3; 13 nucleotides line up with TRBD2. The CDR3 spans 15 residues. Germline values: CDR1 MDHEN, CDR2 SYDVKM. Trimming at V came to 3 bases and at J to 4 bases, leaving 1 base not matched to a gene. CDR3 amino acids: CASSFGLAGADTQYF. The CDR3 nucleotides read TGTGCCAGCAGTTTCGGACTAGCGGGAGCAGATACGCAGTATTTT.

The chain has TRBV2 and TRBJ2-5; D tentatively reads TRBD1 or TRBD2 (7 bases each). Germline CDR1 and CDR2: SNHLY and FYNNEI. With 3 bases removed from V and 0 bases from J, the gap between germline ends came to 11 bases. The CDR3 runs to 15 residues. The CDR3, as DNA: TGTGCCAGCAGTGACAGGGGGGGGTACCAAGAGACCCAGTACTTC. Amino acid sequence: CASSDRGGYQETQYF.

V and J are TRBV6-2 or TRBV6-3 and TRBJ1-2, with a possible D match to TRBD1 (5 bases). V was shortened by 0 bases and J by 7 bases, with 9 bases between the two germline ends. Germline lookup yields CDR1 MNHEY and CDR2 SVGEGT. The CDR3 contains 13 residues. Written as DNA, the CDR3 is TGTGCCAGCAGTTACTCGGGGGGATCTGGCTACACCTTC. This encodes CASSYSGGSGYTF.

The V and J genes are TRBV18 and TRBJ2-1, with D unclear. CDR1 is KGHSH, CDR2 LQKENI, per germline. CDR3 length equals 13 residues. Trimming removed 4 bases from V and 5 bases from J, with 9 bases in between. CDR3 region: CASSQGGNNEQFF. In nucleotides, the CDR3 is TGTGCCAGCTCACAGGGTGGGAACAATGAGCAGTTCTTC.

The V and J genes are TRBV27 and TRBJ2-7, with TRBD2 identical over 8 bases. The CDR3 loop spans 14 amino acids. Germline CDR1 and CDR2: MNHEY and SMNVEV (reference sequence). V dropped 6 bases and J dropped 3; count of bases not matched to a gene: 7. The CDR3 region is CASSLAGRYYEQYF. The CDR3 nucleotides are TGTGCCAGCAGCTTAGCGGGGCGTTACTACGAGCAGTACTTC.

V and J are TRBV7-8 and TRBJ2-7, with a tentative D call TRBD2 (7 bases). V was pared by 5 bases and J by 2 bases, with 19 bases between. Germline CDR1 is SGHVS and CDR2 is FQNEAQ. CDR3 length: 16 residues. CDR3 protein: CASSPTGGRGTYEQYF. CDR3 DNA sequence: TGTGCCAGCAGCCCCACCGGGGGGCGGGGGACCTACGAGCAGTACTTC.

This rearrangement joins TRBV5-4 to TRBJ2-3; no clear D. V lost 0 bases and J 0 bases, leaving 8 bases between the germline ends. In germline, CDR1 is SGHNT, CDR2 YYREEE (reference sequence). The CDR3 consists of 15 residues. In DNA form, the CDR3 reads TGTGCCAGCAGCTTGGCCCGGCGGAGCACAGATACGCAGTATTTT. Translated, it gives CASSLARRSTDTQYF.

This clone was recorded once. This chain's CDR3 is CAAGDSYNSPLHF. The CDR3 region has the DNA TGTGCCGCAGGGGACTCCTATAATTCACCCCTCCACTTT. The V gene is TRBV19, the J gene TRBJ1-6; tentative D call: TRBD1 (6 bases). Trimming took 11 bases from V and 0 from J, leaving 8 bases between them. This CDR3 has 13 residues. Germline CDR1 is LNHDA and CDR2 is SQIVND (reference sequence).

The V and J genes are TRBV3-1 (or the pseudogene TRBV3-2) and TRBJ2-7, with TRBD2 matching over 7 bases. Germline values: CDR1 LGHDT, CDR2 YNNKEL (reference sequence). CDR3 length equals 14 residues. Trimming at V came to 5 bases and at J to 2 bases, leaving 6 bases not matched to a gene. The CDR3 region is CASSIRGVTYEQYF. The CDR3 DNA reads as TGTGCCAGCAGCATACGGGGGGTCACCTACGAGCAGTACTTC.

CDR3 coding DNA: TGTGCCAGCAGTACGGGGGACATCTACGGCTACACCTTC. Residues: CASSTGDIYGYTF. The chain links TRBV2 to TRBJ1-2, with D perhaps matching TRBD1 (6 bases). The CDR3 consists of 13 residues. V was trimmed by 5 bases and J by 8 bases, leaving 15 bases between them. Germline CDR1 is SNHLY and CDR2 is FYNNEI.

The chain combines TRBV2 with TRBJ1-2; the D is unclear. V shed 3 bases and J shed 5 bases, with 4 bases lying between them. Germline V CDR1 and CDR2: SNHLY, FYNNEI. The CDR3 is 11 amino acids. This chain's CDR3 is CASSEGYGYTF. CDR3 DNA: TGTGCCAGCAGTGAGGGGTATGGCTACACCTTC.

The chain joins TRBV2 to TRBJ2-3; 9 bases are a match to TRBD2. J gave up 4 bases and V 6 bases, and 11 bases lay outside the gene matches. This CDR3 region has 16 residues. Germline values: CDR1 SNHLY, CDR2 FYNNEI. Here the CDR3 reads CASRTPFSGGADTQYF. CDR3 nucleotides: TGTGCCAGCAGGACTCCCTTTAGCGGGGGAGCAGATACGCAGTATTTT.

J is TRBJ1-2 and V is TRBV10-3, with D tentatively TRBD1 (5 bases). The CDR3 is 14 residues long. The V end was cut by 7 bases, the J end by 1 base, with 13 bases between. Looked up from germline, CDR1 is ENHRY and CDR2 is SYGVKD. The CDR3 sequence: CAITGTPFNYGYTF. The DNA of the CDR3 is TGTGCCATCACCGGGACGCCTTTTAACTATGGCTACACCTTC.

The V gene is TRBV5-6, the J gene TRBJ2-7; D is unclear. The CDR3 contains 16 residues. Germline assignment: CDR1 SGHDT and CDR2 YYEEEE. V shed 0 bases and J shed 2 bases, with 15 bases lying between them. The CDR3, as DNA: TGTGCCAGCAGCTTGGTGTCCGGTACAGTCGCCTACGAGCAGTACTTC. Its translation is CASSLVSGTVAYEQYF. Based on the CDR3 plus reference TRBV5-6 and TRBJ2-7, the full variable domain is DAGVTQSPTHLIKTRGQQVTLRCSPKSGHDTVSWYQQALGQGPQFIFQYYEEEERQRGNFPDRFSGHQFPNYSSELNVNALLLGDSALYLCASSLVSGTVAYEQYFGPGTRLTVT.

This clone was seen just once. The chain employs TRBV5-6 and TRBJ2-5; 11 bases fit TRBD2. CDR3 length: 15 residues. V gave up 2 bases and J gave up 2 bases; unmatched junction bases: 2. Germline CDR1 SGHDT, CDR2 YYEEEE. CDR3: CASSFGLAGQETQYF. The CDR3, as DNA: TGTGCCAGCAGCTTTGGACTAGCGGGTCAAGAGACCCAGTACTTC.

The chain combines TRBV5-6 with TRBJ2-7, with D tentatively TRBD1 (5 bases). Germline lookup yields CDR1 SGHDT and CDR2 YYEEEE. Trimming shortened V by 4 bases and J by 2 bases, and 7 bases separated the two germline ends. The length of the CDR3 is 12 residues. The CDR3 coding sequence is TGTGCCAGCAGCATGGGGCCCTACGAGCAGTACTTC. This translates into CASSMGPYEQYF.

V and J are TRBV3-1 (or the pseudogene TRBV3-2) and TRBJ2-2, with 7 bases identical to TRBD1. Germline values: CDR1 LGHDT, CDR2 YNNKEL (reference sequence). V shed 1 base, J shed 8 bases, and the junction held 7 bases outside the gene matches. This CDR3 is 15 amino acids long. CDR3 in DNA: TGTGCCAGCAGCCAAGGAACGACAGGGTCGGGGGAGCTGTTTTTT. This codes for CASSQGTTGSGELFF.

This rearrangement joins TRBV30 to TRBJ1-4; D might be TRBD1 (5 bases). Germline V gene lookup returns CDR1 GTSNPN and CDR2 SVGIG (reference sequence). This CDR3 region has 11 residues. Between the trimmed V and J ends, which lost 3 bases and 8 bases, there was a span of 7 bases. The CDR3 DNA reads TGTGCCTGGAGATCAGGGGAAAAACTGTTTTTT. Its translation is CAWRSGEKLFF.

This clone turned up a few times. This rearrangement joins TRBV19 to TRBJ2-2; 12 positions match TRBD2. The length of the CDR3 is 17 residues. V lost 6 bases to trimming and J lost 7 bases; unmatched junction nucleotides: 12. Germline V CDR1 and CDR2: LNHDA, SQIVND (reference sequence). The CDR3 here is CASRYPGTSGRDGELFF. As DNA, the CDR3 is TGTGCCAGTAGGTATCCGGGGACTAGCGGGCGCGACGGGGAGCTGTTTTTT.

The rearrangement joins TRBV7-2 to TRBJ2-5; D ambiguous. The CDR3 is 14 residues long. Germline-derived CDR1 and CDR2 are SGHTA and FQGNSA. Trimming cost V 6 bases and J 5 bases, with 16 bases left between them. CDR3 loop: CASSLVATRETQYF. CDR3 nucleotide sequence: TGTGCCAGCAGTCTAGTAGCAACGCGGGAGACCCAGTACTTC.

The genes are TRBV5-1 and TRBJ2-3; 9 bases are shared with TRBD2. Germline V gene lookup returns CDR1 SGHRS and CDR2 YFSETQ. The ends lost 5 bases at V and 4 bases at J; junction bases unmatched: 5. The CDR3 extends over 14 amino acids. The DNA for the CDR3 is TGCGCCAGCAGTCCTAGCGGGATCCCAGATACGCAGTATTTT. Translated: CASSPSGIPDTQYF.